One T cell receptor (beta chain) is described in this entry. It has no known antigen specificity. Within one base of it there is no much larger clone, and no base qualities were kept. The data were obtained in a study of blood T cell repertoires in COVID-19 (dated by TCRdb to the early 2020s). About the study as a whole: Samples from collaborators originated in the United States, Italy and Spain and spanned both the acute and convalescent phases of COVID-19. Samples were obtained from the ongoing ImmuneRACE study (first 160 participants) and from 1,254 subjects provided by 6 global collaborators. Subjects who had been exposed to COVID-19, were actively infected with it, or had recovered from it provided the deeply sampled blood TCRbeta repertoires that made up the dataset. A freely available public database, intended as a resource for researchers studying the immune response to SARS-CoV-2, is where the repertoires were released. Nearly every sample came with metadata listing a de-identified subject ID, COVID-19 status, age in years and sex. The prospective study material was composed of cDNA or gDNA derived from T cells, B-cell-depleted T cells, or PBMCs. Where available, HLA class I and class II types were obtained from metadata supplied by the sample provider rather than from assay-based typing. Overall study outcomes, separate from this receptor: The quantity of clinical and demographic metadata differed by source and by participant and was supplied without curation.

At one collaborating source in Seattle, patients were enrolled during active infection and were followed longitudinally through the course of disease. Each collaborating institution followed its own protocols to collect whole blood in K2EDTA tubes. For TCRbeta analysis, collaborators shipped samples as frozen whole blood, isolated PBMCs, or DNA extracted from either of those sample types. TCRbeta CDR3 regions were amplified from genomic DNA using the immunoSEQ Assay, a bias-controlled multiplex PCR. In the authors' own workflow: Nucleated cell counts per sample were estimated from amplification of reference gene primers within the assay. Sequence reads were collapsed and filtered to measure the absolute abundance of every unique TCRbeta CDR3 rearrangement. Productive Simpson clonality was computed per sample as the square root of Simpson's diversity index over productive rearrangements. Held by TCRdb, this immuneACCESS table contains in-frame sequences only and omits some clones. Under half of the omission traces to an unresolved V gene where checked; the cause of the rest is unknown. V and J calls and clone size are as listed in that table; D and trimming were resolved from the DNA. Present in this sample are a few hundred thousand clones, roughly 80% of which were seen just once. The ten largest clones capture 15% to 19% of the sample.

The V and J ends are trimmed by 5 bases and 8 bases, leaving 9 bases between them. The CDR3, cysteine through phenylalanine, is 12 amino acids long. The kept DNA is CDR3 alone, 36 bases in frame from the first base. CDR1 is given as KGHSH and CDR2 as LQKENI, both from the germline V gene. The source of this sequence is a person aged 65-85 years with COVID-19, enrolled during active disease. The receptor chain draws on TRBV18 and TRBJ1-4, and possibly TRBD1, on 5 matching bases. The sample comprised peripheral blood. The CDR3 is CASSAQGEKLFF. The DNA reads TGTGCCAGCTCAGCCCAGGGAGAAAAACTGTTTTTT.